This T cell receptor beta chain was recovered during a study of cytomegalovirus exposure and HLA in healthy donors. Study results and limitations: A few V segments could not be told apart, such as TRBV6-2 and TRBV6-3, and were left out. Immune exposure information available was restricted to CMV serostatus. For most TCR beta V segments, an earlier analysis put the productive rate at about 87% or about 30% of the time. In a later analysis, at a false discovery rate of 0.05, 15,000 to 20,000 TCR beta sequences were associated with HLA alleles.

Trimming removed 4 bases from V and 0 bases from J; junction bases left unmatched: 12. Looked up from germline, CDR1 is LGHNA and CDR2 is YNFKEQ. The CDR3 runs 19 residues. The PCR ran on 60 Vbeta and 13 Jbeta primers. Using immunoSEQ multiplex PCR, the repertoire was profiled, and TCRdb retains in-frame clones only, with some absent. Of 150,000 to 200,000 clones listed, 80% to 85% were seen once; the top ten hold roughly 0.99%. Regarding this clone: As yet, its antigen is unknown.

Sequencing was done on a sample of PBMCs. The sequence was collected from a woman in her thirties or forties in good health and CMV-seronegative. The chain recombines TRBV4-2 with TRBJ2-3, with 11 bases identical to TRBD2. CDR3 protein: CASSPRPGTSGYSTDTQYF. CDR3 nucleotides: TGTGCCAGCAGCCCGCGGCCCGGGACTAGCGGTTATAGCACAGATACGCAGTATTTT.